The clone carrying this T cell receptor beta chain was recorded at least ten times. As yet, its antigen is unknown. TCRdb reassembled clones from the PCR reads with MiXCR. Of about 9,000 clones in the sample, roughly 14% were seen once. This CDR3 has 14 residues. The germline CDR1 and CDR2 sequences are LGHNA and YSLEER. V lost 3 bases and J lost 4, with 11 bases in between. Prior to thyroid surgery, none of the patients had received any treatment. This entry comes from a study of metastatic and nonmetastatic thyroid tumors. The overall study: Repertoire data that came from the blood and tumor or nodule tissue of malignant and benign thyroid patients were compared.

The study's findings and limits: Reports indicated that malignant thyroid tumors showed significantly higher TCR beta diversity than benign nodules did, in blood and tumor.

This TCR derives from a female donor with papillary thyroid cancer or a benign thyroid nodule (not recorded which). Some clones in this sample may be carry-over from other donors' samples. Sequenced: blood. The J gene is TRBJ2-3, the V gene TRBV4-3, with TRBD1 as a possible D gene (5 bases). DNA of the CDR3: TGCGCCAGCAGCCACTCTCAGGGATCAGATACGCAGTATTTT. Residues: CASSHSQGSDTQYF.